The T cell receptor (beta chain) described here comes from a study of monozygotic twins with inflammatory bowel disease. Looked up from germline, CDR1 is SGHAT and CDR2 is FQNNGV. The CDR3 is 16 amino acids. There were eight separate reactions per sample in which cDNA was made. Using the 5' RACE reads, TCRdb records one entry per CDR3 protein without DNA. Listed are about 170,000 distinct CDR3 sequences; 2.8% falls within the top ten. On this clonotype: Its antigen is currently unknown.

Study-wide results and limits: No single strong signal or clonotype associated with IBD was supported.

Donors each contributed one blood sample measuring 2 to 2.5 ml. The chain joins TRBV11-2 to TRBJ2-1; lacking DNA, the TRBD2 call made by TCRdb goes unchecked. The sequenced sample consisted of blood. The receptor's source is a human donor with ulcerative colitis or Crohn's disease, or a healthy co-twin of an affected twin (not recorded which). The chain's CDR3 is CASSFSGTSGTNEQFF. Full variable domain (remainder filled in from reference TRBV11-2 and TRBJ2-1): EAGVAQSPRYKIIEKRQSVAFWCNPISGHATLYWYQQILGQGPKLLIQFQNNGVVDDSQLPKDRFSAERLKGVDSTLKIQPAKLEDSAVYLCASSFSGTSGTNEQFFGPGTRLTVL.